This TCR beta chain was found in a study of regulatory T cells in long-lasting Graves disease. The study, taken as a whole, reports: Exclusively peripheral blood, rather than thyroid tissue, was studied.

Arm-PCR of CDR3 regions and iRepertoire HTBI primers were the basis on which TCR beta libraries were built. TCRdb analysed the multiplex PCR reads with MiXCR anew, one entry per CDR3 protein. The sample has over 200,000 distinct CDR3 sequences; 15% to 20% are singletons. The time point: newly diagnosed GD, antithyroid drugs for less than 3 months. PBMC RNA was the source of the TCR library. Many counts were recorded for this clonotype. Its cognate antigen is unknown. CDR1 is SGDLS and CDR2 is YYNGEE in the germline V gene. The CDR3 runs to 15 residues. The junction had 7 bases not matched to a gene; V was cut back by 4 bases and J by 5 bases.

The sequence was collected from a female donor with Graves disease. V is TRBV9 and J is TRBJ2-2; 8 bases are shared with TRBD1. The input for sequencing was peripheral blood mononuclear cells (PBMCs), taken at new diagnosis, from a patient treated with antithyroid drugs. Written as DNA, the CDR3 is TGTGCCAGCAGCCCCCGGACAGGGAGTACCGGGGAGCTGTTTTTT. This translates into CASSPRTGSTGELFF.